A selection of T cell receptor beta chains follows, all from one sample in a study of blood T cells in healthy people across ages. TCRdb re-analysed the 5' RACE reads in MiXCR, keeping a single row per CDR3 protein. The sample has roughly 1,500,000 distinct CDR3 sequences, 42% seen once. Sequencing was done on a sample of blood. Receptors originate from a woman aged 18-35 years in good health. Each CDR3 is given with its conserved first and last residue. Fields, in order: J gene, D gene, clone size, V gene, CDR3 DNA, CDR3 protein. The D gene is left open where the match is weak. Rows may omit the clone size; those that give it use once, few, many or a size class.

j_gene: TRBJ1-1
d_gene: NA
abundance: NA
v_gene: TRBV5-1
CDR3nt: TGCGCCAGCAGTTACATACGGAACACTGAAGCTTTCTTT
CDR3aa: CASSYIRNTEAFF

j_gene: TRBJ1-6
d_gene: NA
abundance: few
v_gene: TRBV29-1
CDR3nt: TGCAGCGCCCGGGAACAGAGTAATTCACCCCTCCACTTT
CDR3aa: CSAREQSNSPLHF

j_gene: TRBJ2-3
d_gene: TRBD2
abundance: NA
v_gene: TRBV6-5
CDR3nt: TGTGCCAGCAGTTACTCGTTTCCTAGCGGGGGGGCAGATACGCAGTATTTT
CDR3aa: CASSYSFPSGGADTQYF

j_gene: TRBJ2-3
d_gene: NA
abundance: few
v_gene: TRBV28
CDR3nt: TGTGCCAGCAGACTAGTGGGGAGTAGCACAGATACGCAGTATTTT
CDR3aa: CASRLVGSSTDTQYF

j_gene: TRBJ1-2
d_gene: NA
abundance: NA
v_gene: TRBV10-3
CDR3nt: TGTGCCATCAGCGGCAGGGAGACTGGAAACTATGGCTACACCTTC
CDR3aa: CAISGRETGNYGYTF

j_gene: TRBJ2-5
d_gene: TRBD2
abundance: NA
v_gene: TRBV7-8
CDR3nt: TGTGCCAGCAGCTTAGTTCTACCGGGACTAGCGGGAGCAAGGCGTCGGGAGACCCAGTACTTC
CDR3aa: CASSLVLPGLAGARRRETQYF

j_gene: TRBJ2-3
d_gene: NA
abundance: few
v_gene: TRBV5-1
CDR3nt: TGCGCCAGCAGCCGGAGGACAGCCTCCACAGATACGCAGTATTTT
CDR3aa: CASSRRTASTDTQYF

j_gene: TRBJ1-5
d_gene: NA
abundance: NA
v_gene: TRBV20-1
CDR3nt: TGCAGTGCTAGAGATTGGGCGGTTCAATCAGAGCCCCAGCATTTT
CDR3aa: CSARDWAVQSEPQHF

j_gene: TRBJ2-3
d_gene: TRBD2
abundance: few
v_gene: TRBV7-2
CDR3nt: TGTGCCAGCAGCTTAGCCCTTGTGACTAGCGGGGAAGGGGATACGCAGTATTTT
CDR3aa: CASSLALVTSGEGDTQYF

j_gene: TRBJ2-1
d_gene: TRBD1
abundance: NA
v_gene: TRBV5-1
CDR3nt: TGCGCCAGCAGCCCCTCGAGGACAGGGATCAATGAGCAGTTCTTC
CDR3aa: CASSPSRTGINEQFF

j_gene: TRBJ2-3
d_gene: TRBD1
abundance: NA
v_gene: TRBV5-1
CDR3nt: TGCGCCAGCAGCGCGGGCCGGGACAGGGAATTGGGAAATACGCAGTATTTT
CDR3aa: CASSAGRDRELGNTQYF

j_gene: TRBJ2-7
d_gene: NA
abundance: NA
v_gene: TRBV5-1
CDR3nt: TGCGCCAGCAGCCAGGACACTAACTACGAGCAGTACTTC
CDR3aa: CASSQDTNYEQYF

j_gene: TRBJ1-2
d_gene: NA
abundance: few
v_gene: TRBV7-9
CDR3nt: TGTGCCAGCACCTCGACAGGTCCCTTTTATGGCTACACCTTC
CDR3aa: CASTSTGPFYGYTF

j_gene: TRBJ2-1
d_gene: TRBD1
abundance: NA
v_gene: TRBV24-1
CDR3nt: TGTGCCACCAGTGACCGGGGACAGGGGCTGGGCAATGAGCAGTTCTTC
CDR3aa: CATSDRGQGLGNEQFF

j_gene: TRBJ1-3
d_gene: NA
abundance: NA
v_gene: TRBV5-1
CDR3nt: TGCGCCAGCAGCGAATTTGGAAACACCATATATTTT
CDR3aa: CASSEFGNTIYF

j_gene: TRBJ1-2
d_gene: NA
abundance: few
v_gene: TRBV29-1
CDR3nt: TGCAGCGTTGATTACGGCTCTCTGATCGCGGTGGGCTACACCTTC
CDR3aa: CSVDYGSLIAVGYTF

j_gene: TRBJ2-3
d_gene: TRBD1
abundance: NA
v_gene: TRBV3-1
CDR3nt: TGTGCCAGCGGACAGGGGGCCGACACAGATACGCAGTATTTT
CDR3aa: CASGQGADTDTQYF

j_gene: TRBJ2-7
d_gene: TRBD1
abundance: NA
v_gene: TRBV27
CDR3nt: TGTGCCAGCAGTTTATCGTGGAGGGACAGGGGTCACGAGCAGTACTTC
CDR3aa: CASSLSWRDRGHEQYF

j_gene: TRBJ1-6
d_gene: TRBD1
abundance: NA
v_gene: TRBV27
CDR3nt: TGTGCCAGCACGGACAGGATTAATTCACCCCTCCACTTT
CDR3aa: CASTDRINSPLHF

j_gene: TRBJ2-7
d_gene: NA
abundance: NA
v_gene: TRBV6-5
CDR3nt: TGTGCCAGCAGTCGCGAAAGGGAGCGGGCCTACTACGAGCAGTACTTC
CDR3aa: CASSRERERAYYEQYF

j_gene: TRBJ2-2
d_gene: TRBD2
abundance: NA
v_gene: TRBV20-1
CDR3nt: TGCAGTGCTAGAGCCGTGGCTAGCGGGGAGTTCGGGGAGCTGTTTTTT
CDR3aa: CSARAVASGEFGELFF

j_gene: TRBJ1-2
d_gene: TRBD1
abundance: few
v_gene: TRBV2
CDR3nt: TGTGCCAGCAGGGGGACAGGGGGCTACTATGGCTACACCTTC
CDR3aa: CASRGTGGYYGYTF